This T cell receptor beta chain was obtained from a study of blood T cell repertoires in COVID-19. This CDR3 contains 13 residues. After removal of 11 bases from V and 3 bases from J, the junction contained 10 bases not matched to a gene. Germline V lookup: CDR1 ENHRY, CDR2 SYGVKD. Patients from Seattle were sampled longitudinally, starting during active infection. Authors' processing steps: Amplification from reference gene primers served as the basis for estimated nucleated cell counts. Clones were sequenced by immunoSEQ multiplex PCR, and TCRdb holds only the in-frame ones, with some missing. From that table come the V and J calls and clone size; the DNA was used to work out D and trimming. The profile shows under 250,000 clones, around 89% of them singletons.

This chain uses TRBV10-3 with TRBJ2-7, with TRBD2 identical over 7 bases. Sequencing input: peripheral blood. This clonotype was sampled from a woman aged 25-40 years with COVID-19, enrolled during active disease. As DNA, the CDR3 is TGTGCCTCGAGCTCGGGGGGAATCTACGAGCAGTACTTC. This translates into CASSSGGIYEQYF.